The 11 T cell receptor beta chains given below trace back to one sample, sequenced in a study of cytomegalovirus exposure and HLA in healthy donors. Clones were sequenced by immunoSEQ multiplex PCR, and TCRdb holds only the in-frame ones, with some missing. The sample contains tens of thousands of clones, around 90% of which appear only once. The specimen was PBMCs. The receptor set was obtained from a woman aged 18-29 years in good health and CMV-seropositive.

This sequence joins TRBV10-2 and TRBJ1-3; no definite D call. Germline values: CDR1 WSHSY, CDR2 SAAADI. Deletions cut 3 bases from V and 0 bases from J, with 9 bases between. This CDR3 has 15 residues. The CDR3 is CASSDVTFSGNTIYF. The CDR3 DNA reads TGCGCCAGCAGTGATGTCACTTTCTCTGGAAACACCATATATTTT.

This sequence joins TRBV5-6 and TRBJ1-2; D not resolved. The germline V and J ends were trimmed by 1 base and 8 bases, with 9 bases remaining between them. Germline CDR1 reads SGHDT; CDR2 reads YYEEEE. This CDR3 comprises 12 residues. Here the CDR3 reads CASSLQGGGYTF. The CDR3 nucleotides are TGTGCCAGCAGCTTGCAAGGCGGAGGCTACACCTTC.

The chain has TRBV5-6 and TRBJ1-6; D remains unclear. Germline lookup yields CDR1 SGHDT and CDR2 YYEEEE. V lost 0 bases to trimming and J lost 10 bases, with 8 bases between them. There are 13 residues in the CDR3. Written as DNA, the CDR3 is TGTGCCAGCAGCTTGGTTGAGGGATCACCCCTCCACTTT. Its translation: CASSLVEGSPLHF.

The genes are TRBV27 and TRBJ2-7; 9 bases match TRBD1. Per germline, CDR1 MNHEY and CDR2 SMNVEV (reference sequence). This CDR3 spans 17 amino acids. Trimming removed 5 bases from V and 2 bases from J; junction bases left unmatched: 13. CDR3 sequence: CASSPGRNRGQAYEQYF. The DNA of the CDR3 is TGTGCCAGCAGTCCTGGGAGGAACAGGGGGCAAGCCTACGAGCAGTACTTC.

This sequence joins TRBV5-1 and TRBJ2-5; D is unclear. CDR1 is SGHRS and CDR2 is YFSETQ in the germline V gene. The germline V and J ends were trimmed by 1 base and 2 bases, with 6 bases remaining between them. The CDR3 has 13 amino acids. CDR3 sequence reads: CASSLIRQETQYF. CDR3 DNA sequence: TGCGCCAGCAGCTTGATCAGACAAGAGACCCAGTACTTC. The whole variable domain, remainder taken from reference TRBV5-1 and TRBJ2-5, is KAGVTQTPRYLIKTRGQQVTLSCSPISGHRSVSWYQQTPGQGLQFLFEYFSETQRNKGNFPGRFSGRQFSNSRSEMNVSTLELGDSALYLCASSLIRQETQYFGPGTRLLVL.

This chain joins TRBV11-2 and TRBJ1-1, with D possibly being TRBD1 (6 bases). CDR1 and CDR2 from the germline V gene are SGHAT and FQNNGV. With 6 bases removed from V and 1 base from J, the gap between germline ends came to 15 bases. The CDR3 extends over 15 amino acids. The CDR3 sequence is CASRTTGSTNTEAFF. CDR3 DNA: TGTGCCAGCAGGACTACAGGGTCGACGAACACTGAAGCTTTCTTT.

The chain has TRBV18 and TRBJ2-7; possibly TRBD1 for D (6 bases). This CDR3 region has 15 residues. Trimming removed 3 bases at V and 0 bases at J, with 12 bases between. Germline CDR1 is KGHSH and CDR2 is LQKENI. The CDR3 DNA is TGTGCCAGCTCACCGACAGACAGGAGCTCCTACGAGCAGTACTTC. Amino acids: CASSPTDRSSYEQYF.

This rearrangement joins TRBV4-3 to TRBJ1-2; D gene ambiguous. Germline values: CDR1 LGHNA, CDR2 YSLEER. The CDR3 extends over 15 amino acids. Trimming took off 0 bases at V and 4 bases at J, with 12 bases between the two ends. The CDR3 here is CASSQDLTYSYGYTF. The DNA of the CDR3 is TGCGCCAGCAGCCAAGATCTCACTTACAGCTATGGCTACACCTTC.

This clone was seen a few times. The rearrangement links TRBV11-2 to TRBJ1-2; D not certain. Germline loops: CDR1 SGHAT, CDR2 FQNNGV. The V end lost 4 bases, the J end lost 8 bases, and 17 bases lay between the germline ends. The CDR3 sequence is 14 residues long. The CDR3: CASSYPDGGRGYTF. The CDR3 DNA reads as TGTGCCAGCAGCTATCCCGATGGTGGGAGGGGCTACACCTTC.

In nucleotides, the CDR3 is TGTGCCAGCAGCGTAGGGACTACCCAAGAGACCCAGTACTTC. Amino acids: CASSVGTTQETQYF. The genes are TRBV9 and TRBJ2-5, with a tentative D call TRBD2 (6 bases). Germline V lookup: CDR1 SGDLS, CDR2 YYNGEE. Trimming pared 0 bases from V and 1 base from J, leaving 7 bases between. The CDR3 is made up of 14 amino acids. Combining the CDR3 with reference TRBV9 and TRBJ2-5 gives the whole variable domain DSGVTQTPKHLITATGQRVTLRCSPRSGDLSVYWYQQSLDQGLQFLIQYYNGEERAKGNILERFSAQQFPDLHSELNLSSLELGDSALYFCASSVGTTQETQYFGPGTRLLVL.

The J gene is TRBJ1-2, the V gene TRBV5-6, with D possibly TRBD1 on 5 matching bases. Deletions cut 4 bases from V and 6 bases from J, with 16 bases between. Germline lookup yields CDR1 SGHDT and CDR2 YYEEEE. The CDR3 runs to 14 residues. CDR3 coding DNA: TGTGCCAGCAGCGAATGGGGCAGTCTAGATGGCTACACCTTC. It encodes CASSEWGSLDGYTF.